This T cell receptor (beta chain) is from a study of shared clonotypes between healthy human individuals. Regarding the study as a whole: Clonotypes that were shared across a few donors made up around 4.6% of naive CD4 clonotypes. Sampling used blood alone; tissue repertoires probably differ. The rarefaction results pointed to incomplete sorted-subset sequencing despite large depth.

CD45RO-negative, CCR7-selected cells formed the naive CD8 fraction, which excluded terminally differentiated effector memory CD45RA+ cells. Remarks on this clone: As yet, its antigen is unknown.

Assay: immunoSEQ multiplex PCR; the TCRdb copy retains only in-frame clones and omits some. The table records over 800,000 clones, about 91% of them present only once. The CDR3 length is 16 residues. Trimming pared 3 bases from V and 0 bases from J, leaving 13 bases between. From germline, CDR1 is SGHKS and CDR2 YYEKEE (reference sequence). The receptor was isolated from a man aged 25-45 years in good health. Sequencing input: naive CD8+ T cells sorted from blood. V gene TRBV5-5 combines with J gene TRBJ2-1; D might be TRBD2 (6 bases). The CDR3 nucleotides are TGTGCCAGCAGCTGGGTAGCGGCAAGCTCCTACAATGAGCAGTTCTTC. This translates into CASSWVAASSYNEQFF.